This entry features one TCR beta chain sequence. This receptor's antigen is unknown. Per-base qualities were not stored, and no clone one base away is much larger. Unmatched junction bases come to 11, with V trimmed by 2 bases and J by 5 bases. CDR1 and CDR2 were assigned from the germline V gene as LGHNA and YSLEER. The CDR3 starts with the cysteine, ends with the phenylalanine, and has 17 residues. Only the CDR3 DNA stays, 51 bases, in frame from base 1. The data are from a study of shared clonotypes between healthy human individuals (dated by TCRdb to about 2020). About the investigation overall: The cohort comprised a couple of women and a few men aged 18 to 49 years. For each donor, CD4 naive and CD4 memory were each run on three plates, CD8 naive on two plates, and CD8 memory on one plate. To estimate repertoire size and how much clonotype sharing occurs between individuals, the study deeply sequenced the blood TCR repertoires of a handful of healthy adults. To increase sequencing depth and limit assay-specific biases, TCR repertoire library preparation and sequencing were carried out by different laboratories using diverse techniques. Each donor's leukapheresis produced roughly between about 0.9 and 9.5 billion PBMCs.

TCR CDR3 regions were amplified from genomic DNA by multiplex PCR using the deep immunoSEQ assay. Extracted genomic DNA from each cell subset was distributed evenly across all wells of several immunoSEQ 96-well plates, and each plate was treated as a replicate. For sorted subsets, about 0.2 ug genomic DNA, equal to some 28,000 T cell genomes, was loaded into each replicate PCR. Purified libraries were quantified with a Qubit 3.0 fluorometer, sized on a Bioanalyzer 2100, and re-quantified with the KAPA Library Quantification kit. Each immunoSEQ 96-well plate was sequenced on its own single-read 150-cycle Illumina NextSeq 550 flow cell. In the authors' own workflow: The immunoSEQ output contained only junctional sequences without quality scores, so filtering could not match that applied to full-length reads. Sequences were annotated with PyIR, a Python wrapper for IgBLAST v1.9, using IMGT germline references to assign V/J genes and CDR3. Reads were removed for weak V/J assignments (E-value above 1e-6), missing CDR3, stop codons, out-of-frame junctions, or ambiguous translated residues. V3J clonotypes were defined by identical inferred V gene, J gene, and CDR3 amino acid sequence. The percentage overlap between two repertoires was calculated by dividing the number of shared unique clonotypes by the size of the smaller repertoire. RTK rarefaction, the Chao1 estimator, and Recon v2.1 estimates of unobserved clonotypes were used to assess repertoire richness. Generation probabilities for all TCRbeta clonotypes obtained by the gDNA method from several donors were computed using OLGA. TCRdb's version of the immuneACCESS table is confined to in-frame rearrangements and falls short of the full clone set. An unresolved V gene accounts for under half of the shortfall where checked; the remainder is of unknown origin. That table furnishes V, J and clone size, whereas the DNA furnished D and trimming. The sample table records about 1,900,000 clones; approximately 94% of these occur just once. The top ten constitute less than 1.5% of the sample.

The full study reports these points: Sampling was restricted to blood, and TCR repertoires in tissues likely differ from the TCR repertoires found in blood. Rarefaction of sorted-subset datasets indicated incomplete sequencing despite the large sequencing depth. Larger estimated clonotype richness was generally found for naive subsets than for memory subsets. Roughly 5.2% of naive CD4, 3.5% of naive CD8, around 2.3% of memory CD4, and approximately 0.4% of memory CD8 clonotypes were shared across a handful of donors. The small number of donors limited the genetic and exposure-history diversity represented. Based on pairwise subsampling, the degree of clonotype sharing among donors was expected to be affected by sequencing depth. Higher generation probabilities were observed for clonotypes shared by all four sorted-subset donors than for non-shared clonotypes.

CD8 naive samples were CD45RO-negative cells positively selected for CCR7, giving a CD45RA+CCR7+ population that excluded TemRA cells. The donors were healthy, HIV-negative adults who had no recently reported acute infections or vaccinations. Every donor was a Caucasian adult living in Nashville, Tennessee, USA. After blood collection by leukapheresis, PBMCs were isolated using Ficoll-Histopaque density gradient centrifugation and then cryopreserved in the vapor phase of liquid nitrogen. Analytical flow cytometry was used to check the purity and quantity of every magnetically sorted T cell population. Each sorted fraction had its genomic DNA isolated and then quantified by UV absorbance on a Nanodrop 2000c.

The receptor was derived from a man between 18 and 35 years old in good health. This chain is built from TRBV4-3 and TRBJ2-2, with 7 bases matching TRBD1. The sample comprised naive CD8+ T cells sorted from blood. This specimen's cell subset or site label, per the study, means: CD45RA+CCR7+. The CDR3 reads as follows: CASSQSRGTEMTGELFF. The sequence in DNA is TGCGCCAGCAGCCAAAGCAGGGGGACCGAAATGACCGGGGAGCTGTTTTTT.